Listed below are T cell receptor beta chains from one sample, sequenced in a study of identical twins. TCRdb redid the calling of the 5' RACE reads with MiXCR, one entry per CDR3 protein. The repertoire holds about 240,000 distinct CDR3 sequences, approximately 7.9% seen once, with roughly 5% in the top ten. The sample was also linked to a second study, of yellow fever vaccine responses in identical twins.

The material sequenced was CD8+ T cells sorted from blood. These receptors all come from a woman aged 18-30 years in good health. Each CDR3 is given with its conserved first and last residue. A D gene is named only where the DNA matches it firmly. Clone size appears in some rows only: once, few, many, or a class for an expanded clone.

length	V	size	D	J	DNA	CDR3
12	TRBV7-9	many	TRBD1	TRBJ1-4	TGTGCCAGCAGCCGGGACAGGGGTAAACTGTTTTTT	CASSRDRGKLFF
15	TRBV5-1	-	TRBD2	TRBJ2-7	TGCGCCAGCAGCTTGTTTTCGGGAGGGGGCTACGAGCAGTACTTC	CASSLFSGGGYEQYF
15	TRBV6-1	few	TRBD2	TRBJ2-7	TGTGCCAGCAGTGGGACTAGCGGGAGAGGGTACGAGCAGTACTTC	CASSGTSGRGYEQYF
16	TRBV7-8	many	-	TRBJ1-5	TGTGCCAGCAGCACCCTAGGACACATTAGCAATCAGCCCCAGCATTTT	CASSTLGHISNQPQHF
14	TRBV3-1	few	-	TRBJ2-5	TGTGCCAGCAGCCATCCGGGGGACCAAGAGACCCAGTACTTC	CASSHPGDQETQYF
14	TRBV20-1	many	-	TRBJ1-2	TGCAGTGACGTGGACAGCCAACACAACTATGGCTACACCTTC	CSDVDSQHNYGYTF
18	TRBV11-1	few	-	TRBJ1-1	TGTGCCAGCAGCGATGACCTACTCCGCAGGGCGGCGAACACTGAAGCTTTCTTT	CASSDDLLRRAANTEAFF
16	TRBV6-4	many	TRBD2	TRBJ2-2	TGTGCCAGCAGTGACTCTGCTACTAGCGAAACCGGGGAGCTGTTTTTT	CASSDSATSETGELFF
12	TRBV2	-	-	TRBJ2-2	TGTGCCAGCATCTGGGGGACCGGGGAGCTGTTTTTT	CASIWGTGELFF
17	TRBV2	many	TRBD2	TRBJ2-1	TGTGCCAGCACCCTAAAATGGGCTAGCGGCCCCGGTAATGAGCAGTTCTTC	CASTLKWASGPGNEQFF
14	TRBV7-9	-	TRBD2	TRBJ2-3	TGTGCCATTGGGACTAGCGGGGCTTTAGATACGCAGTATTTT	CAIGTSGALDTQYF
18	TRBV7-8	-	TRBD2	TRBJ2-3	TGTGCCAGCACCTTAAGAACGTATCTAGCGGAGGGCACAGATACGCAGTATTTT	CASTLRTYLAEGTDTQYF
16	TRBV5-5	many	-	TRBJ2-3	TGTGCCAGCACCCCCTGGGAGGGGGGGGTATCAGATACGCAGTATTTT	CASTPWEGGVSDTQYF